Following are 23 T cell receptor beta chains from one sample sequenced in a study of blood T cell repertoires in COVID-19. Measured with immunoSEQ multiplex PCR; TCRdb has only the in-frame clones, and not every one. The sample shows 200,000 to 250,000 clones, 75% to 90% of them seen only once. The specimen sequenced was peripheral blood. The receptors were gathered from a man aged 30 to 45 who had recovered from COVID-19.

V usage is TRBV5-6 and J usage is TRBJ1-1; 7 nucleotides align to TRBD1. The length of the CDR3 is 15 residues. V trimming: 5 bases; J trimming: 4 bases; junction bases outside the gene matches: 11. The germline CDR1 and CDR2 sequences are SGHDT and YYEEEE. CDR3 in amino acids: CASSPPGGSLTEAFF. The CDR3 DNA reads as TGTGCCAGCAGTCCTCCAGGGGGTTCGCTCACTGAAGCTTTCTTT.

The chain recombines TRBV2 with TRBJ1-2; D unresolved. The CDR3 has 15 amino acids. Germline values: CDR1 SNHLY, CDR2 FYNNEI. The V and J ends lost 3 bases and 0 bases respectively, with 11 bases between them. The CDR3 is CASSETQRANYGYTF. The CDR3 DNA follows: TGTGCCAGCAGTGAGACCCAGCGGGCTAACTATGGCTACACCTTC. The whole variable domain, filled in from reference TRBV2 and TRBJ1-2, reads EPEVTQTPSHQVTQMGQEVILRCVPISNHLYFYWYRQILGQKVEFLVSFYNNEISEKSEIFDDQFSVERPDGSNFTLKIRSTKLEDSAMYFCASSETQRANYGYTFGSGTRLTVV.

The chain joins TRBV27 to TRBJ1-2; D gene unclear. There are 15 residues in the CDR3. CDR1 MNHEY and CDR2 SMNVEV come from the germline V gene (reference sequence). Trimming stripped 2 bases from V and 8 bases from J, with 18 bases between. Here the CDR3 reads CASSLGSGRAQGYTF. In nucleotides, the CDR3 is TGTGCCAGCAGTTTAGGCTCGGGGAGGGCCCAAGGCTACACCTTC.

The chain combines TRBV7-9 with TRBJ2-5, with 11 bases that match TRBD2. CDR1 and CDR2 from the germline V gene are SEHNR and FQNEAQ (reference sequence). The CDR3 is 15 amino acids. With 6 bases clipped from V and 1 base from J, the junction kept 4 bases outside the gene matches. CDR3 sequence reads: CASRGLAVSQETQYF. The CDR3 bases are TGTGCCAGCAGGGGACTAGCGGTCTCCCAAGAGACCCAGTACTTC.

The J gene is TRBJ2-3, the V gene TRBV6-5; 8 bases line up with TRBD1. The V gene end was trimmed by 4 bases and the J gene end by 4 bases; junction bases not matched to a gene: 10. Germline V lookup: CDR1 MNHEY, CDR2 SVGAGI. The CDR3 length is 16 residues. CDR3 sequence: CASSFGQGNSPDTQYF. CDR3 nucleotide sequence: TGTGCCAGCAGTTTTGGACAGGGAAATTCCCCAGATACGCAGTATTTT.

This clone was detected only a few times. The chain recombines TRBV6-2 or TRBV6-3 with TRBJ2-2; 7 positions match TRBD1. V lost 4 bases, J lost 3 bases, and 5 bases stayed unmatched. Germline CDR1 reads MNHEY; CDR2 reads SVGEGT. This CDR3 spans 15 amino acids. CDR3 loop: CASSSQGTHTGELFF. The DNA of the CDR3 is TGTGCCAGCAGTTCACAGGGGACACACACCGGGGAGCTGTTTTTT.

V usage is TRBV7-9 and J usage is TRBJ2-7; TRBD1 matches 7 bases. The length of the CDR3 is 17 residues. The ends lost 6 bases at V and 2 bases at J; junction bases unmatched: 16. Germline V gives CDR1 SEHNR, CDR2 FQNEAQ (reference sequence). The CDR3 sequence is CASSRSRDSLLTYEQYF. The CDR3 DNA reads TGTGCCAGCAGTCGTAGTAGGGACAGCCTCCTTACCTACGAGCAGTACTTC.

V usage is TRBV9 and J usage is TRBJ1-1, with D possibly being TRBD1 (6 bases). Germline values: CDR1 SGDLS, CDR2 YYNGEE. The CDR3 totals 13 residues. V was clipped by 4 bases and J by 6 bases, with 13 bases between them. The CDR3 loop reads CASSPEGGPEAFF. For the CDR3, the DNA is TGTGCCAGCAGCCCGGAGGGGGGGCCTGAAGCTTTCTTT. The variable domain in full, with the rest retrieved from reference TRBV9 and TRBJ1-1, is DSGVTQTPKHLITATGQRVTLRCSPRSGDLSVYWYQQSLDQGLQFLIQYYNGEERAKGNILERFSAQQFPDLHSELNLSSLELGDSALYFCASSPEGGPEAFFGQGTRLTVV.

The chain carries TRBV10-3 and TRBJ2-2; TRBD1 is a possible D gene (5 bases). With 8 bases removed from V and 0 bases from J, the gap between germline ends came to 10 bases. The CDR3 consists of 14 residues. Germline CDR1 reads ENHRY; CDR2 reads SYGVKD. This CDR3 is CAIRRQPNTGELFF. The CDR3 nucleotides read TGTGCCATCCGCAGACAGCCGAACACCGGGGAGCTGTTTTTT.

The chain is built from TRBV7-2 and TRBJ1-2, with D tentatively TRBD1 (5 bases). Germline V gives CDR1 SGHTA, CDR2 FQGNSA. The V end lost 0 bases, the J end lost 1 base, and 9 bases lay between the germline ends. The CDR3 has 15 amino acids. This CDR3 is CASSLAGGDNYGYTF. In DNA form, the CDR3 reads TGTGCCAGCAGCTTAGCGGGGGGGGATAACTATGGCTACACCTTC.

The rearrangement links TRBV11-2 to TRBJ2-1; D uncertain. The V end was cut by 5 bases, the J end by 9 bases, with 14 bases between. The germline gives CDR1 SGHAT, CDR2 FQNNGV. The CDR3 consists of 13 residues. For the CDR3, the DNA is TGTGCCAGCAGCCTCCTCAGCGTTAGTGAGCAGTTCTTC. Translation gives CASSLLSVSEQFF. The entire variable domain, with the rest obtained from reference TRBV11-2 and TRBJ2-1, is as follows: EAGVAQSPRYKIIEKRQSVAFWCNPISGHATLYWYQQILGQGPKLLIQFQNNGVVDDSQLPKDRFSAERLKGVDSTLKIQPAKLEDSAVYLCASSLLSVSEQFFGPGTRLTVL.

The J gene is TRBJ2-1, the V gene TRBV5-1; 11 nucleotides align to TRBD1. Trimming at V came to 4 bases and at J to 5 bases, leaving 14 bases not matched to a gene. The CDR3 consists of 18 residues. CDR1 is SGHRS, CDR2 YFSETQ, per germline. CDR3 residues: CASSEGQGGLNGNNEQFF. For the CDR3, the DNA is TGCGCCAGCAGCGAGGGACAGGGGGGCTTAAACGGCAACAATGAGCAGTTCTTC.

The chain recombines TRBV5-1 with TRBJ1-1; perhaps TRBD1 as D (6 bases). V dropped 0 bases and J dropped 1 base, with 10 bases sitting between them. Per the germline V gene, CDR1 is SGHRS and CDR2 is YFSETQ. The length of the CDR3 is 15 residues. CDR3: CASSLAVQGNTEAFF. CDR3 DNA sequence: TGCGCCAGCAGCTTGGCTGTACAGGGGAACACTGAAGCTTTCTTT.

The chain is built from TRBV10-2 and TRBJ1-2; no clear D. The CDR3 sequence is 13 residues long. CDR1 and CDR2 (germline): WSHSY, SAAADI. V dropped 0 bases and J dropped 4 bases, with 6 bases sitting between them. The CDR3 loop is CASSESDFYGYTF. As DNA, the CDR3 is TGCGCCAGCAGTGAGTCTGACTTCTATGGCTACACCTTC.

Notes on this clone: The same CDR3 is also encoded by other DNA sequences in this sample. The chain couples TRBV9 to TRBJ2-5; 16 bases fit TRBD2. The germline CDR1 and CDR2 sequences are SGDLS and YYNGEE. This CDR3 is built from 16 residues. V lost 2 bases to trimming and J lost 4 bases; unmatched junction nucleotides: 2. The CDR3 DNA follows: TGTGCCAGCAGCGTCGGGACTAGCGGGGGGGCAGAGACCCAGTACTTC. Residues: CASSVGTSGGAETQYF. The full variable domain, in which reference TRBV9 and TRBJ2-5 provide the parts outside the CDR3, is DSGVTQTPKHLITATGQRVTLRCSPRSGDLSVYWYQQSLDQGLQFLIQYYNGEERAKGNILERFSAQQFPDLHSELNLSSLELGDSALYFCASSVGTSGGAETQYFGPGTRLLVL.

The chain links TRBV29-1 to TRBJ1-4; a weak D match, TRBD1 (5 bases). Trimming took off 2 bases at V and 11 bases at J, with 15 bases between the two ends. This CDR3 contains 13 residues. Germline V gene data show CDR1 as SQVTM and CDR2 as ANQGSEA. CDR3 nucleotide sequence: TGCAGCGTTGAACCGAGCAGGGAGGGGAAACTGTTTTTT. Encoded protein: CSVEPSREGKLFF.

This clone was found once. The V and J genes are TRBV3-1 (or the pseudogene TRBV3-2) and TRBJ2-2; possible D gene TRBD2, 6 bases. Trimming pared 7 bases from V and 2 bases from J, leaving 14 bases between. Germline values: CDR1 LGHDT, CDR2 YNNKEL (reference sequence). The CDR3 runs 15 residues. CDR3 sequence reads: CASTPRGSNTGELFF. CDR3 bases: TGTGCCAGCACCCCCCGGGGGTCAAACACCGGGGAGCTGTTTTTT.

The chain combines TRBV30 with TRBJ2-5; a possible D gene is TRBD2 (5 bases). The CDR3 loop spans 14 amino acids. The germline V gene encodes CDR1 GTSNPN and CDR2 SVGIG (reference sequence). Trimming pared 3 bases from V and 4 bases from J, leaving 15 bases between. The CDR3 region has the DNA TGTGCCTGGAGGGTCGCGTGGGGAGTAGAGACCCAGTACTTC. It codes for CAWRVAWGVETQYF.

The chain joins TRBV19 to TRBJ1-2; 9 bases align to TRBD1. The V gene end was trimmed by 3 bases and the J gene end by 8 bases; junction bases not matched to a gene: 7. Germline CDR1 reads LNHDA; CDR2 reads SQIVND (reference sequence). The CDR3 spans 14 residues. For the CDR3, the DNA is TGTGCCAGTAGTATCTGGGGACAGGGCCACGGCTACACCTTC. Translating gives CASSIWGQGHGYTF. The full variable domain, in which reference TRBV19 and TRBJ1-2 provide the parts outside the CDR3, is DGGITQSPKYLFRKEGQNVTLSCEQNLNHDAMYWYRQDPGQGLRLIYYSQIVNDFQKGDIAEGYSVSREKKESFPLTVTSAQKNPTAFYLCASSIWGQGHGYTFGSGTRLTVV.

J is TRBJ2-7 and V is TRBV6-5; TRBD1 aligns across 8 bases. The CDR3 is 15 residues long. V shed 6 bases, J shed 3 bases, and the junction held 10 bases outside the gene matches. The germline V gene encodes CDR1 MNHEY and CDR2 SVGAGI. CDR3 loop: CASRPPGGPSYEQYF. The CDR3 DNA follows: TGTGCCAGCAGGCCTCCAGGGGGCCCTAGCTACGAGCAGTACTTC.

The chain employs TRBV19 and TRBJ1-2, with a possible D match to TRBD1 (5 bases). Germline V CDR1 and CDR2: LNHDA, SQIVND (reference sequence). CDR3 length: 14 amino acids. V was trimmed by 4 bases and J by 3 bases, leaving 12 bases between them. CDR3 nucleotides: TGTGCCAGTAGTAGGGGACTAGGGGACTATGGCTACACCTTC. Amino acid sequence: CASSRGLGDYGYTF. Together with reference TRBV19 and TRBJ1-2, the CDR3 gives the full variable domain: DGGITQSPKYLFRKEGQNVTLSCEQNLNHDAMYWYRQDPGQGLRLIYYSQIVNDFQKGDIAEGYSVSREKKESFPLTVTSAQKNPTAFYLCASSRGLGDYGYTFGSGTRLTVV.

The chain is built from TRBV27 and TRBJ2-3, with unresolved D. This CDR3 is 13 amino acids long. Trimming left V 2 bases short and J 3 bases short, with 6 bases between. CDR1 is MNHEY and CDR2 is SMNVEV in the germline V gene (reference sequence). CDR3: CASSLRETDTQYF. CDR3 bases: TGTGCCAGCAGTTTACGAGAAACAGATACGCAGTATTTT.

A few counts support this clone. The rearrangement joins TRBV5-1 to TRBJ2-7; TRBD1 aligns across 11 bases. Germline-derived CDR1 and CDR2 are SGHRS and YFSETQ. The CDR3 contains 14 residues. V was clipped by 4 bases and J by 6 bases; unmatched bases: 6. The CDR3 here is CASSPRTGGGEQYF. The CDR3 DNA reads TGCGCCAGCAGCCCCCGGACAGGGGGCGGCGAGCAGTACTTC.